The rows below give T cell receptor beta chains drawn from one sample of a study of blood T cell repertoires in COVID-19. Produced via immunoSEQ multiplex PCR; TCRdb's table is partial and in-frame only. The data hold 130,000 to 150,000 clones, with roughly 85% observed a single time. Material for sequencing was peripheral blood. Receptor source: a man between 60 and 70 years old with acute or convalescent COVID-19. Both conserved end residues are part of each CDR3. The order of the fields is clone size, J gene, D gene, V gene, CDR3 protein, CDR3 DNA. D genes are given only for firm matches. Size is omitted from some rows. Given values are once, few, many or a class for expanded clones.

.,TRBJ1-4,TRBD1,TRBV28,CASRTGTALEKLFF,TGTGCCAGCAGAACCGGGACAGCTTTAGAAAAACTGTTTTTT
.,TRBJ2-7,TRBD1,TRBV3-1/TRBV3-2,CASSHNRGPYEQYF,TGTGCCAGCAGCCATAACAGGGGGCCCTACGAGCAGTACTTC
.,TRBJ2-2,.,TRBV5-5,CASSWRTGELFF,TGTGCCAGCAGCTGGAGGACCGGGGAGCTGTTTTTT
.,TRBJ1-1,.,TRBV2,CASSESGRANTEAFF,TGTGCCAGCAGTGAATCAGGCAGGGCGAACACTGAAGCTTTCTTT
.,TRBJ2-2,TRBD1,TRBV7-3,CASSLGGAAGELFF,TGTGCCAGCAGCCTAGGGGGCGCGGCCGGGGAGCTGTTTTTT
few,TRBJ2-5,.,TRBV6-6,CASSYSGGLGETQYF,TGTGCCAGCAGTTACTCTGGGGGACTTGGAGAGACCCAGTACTTC
.,TRBJ2-7,.,TRBV28,CAARGSKDSPYEQYF,TGTGCCGCCCGAGGTAGTAAGGACAGTCCCTACGAGCAGTACTTC
.,TRBJ2-1,TRBD2,TRBV7-2,CASSLARGAGGGNEQFF,TGTGCCAGCAGCTTAGCACGGGGGGCGGGAGGAGGGAATGAGCAGTTCTTC
.,TRBJ1-3,.,TRBV18,CASSPPAGPSSGNTIYF,TGTGCCAGCTCACCACCGGCAGGCCCATCATCTGGAAACACCATATATTTT
few,TRBJ1-2,TRBD1,TRBV30,CAWSGQGTSGYTF,TGTGCCTGGAGTGGACAGGGTACTAGCGGCTACACCTTC
.,TRBJ2-1,.,TRBV19,CASSMFTGWYNEQFF,TGTGCCAGTAGTATGTTTACAGGGTGGTACAATGAGCAGTTCTTC
once,TRBJ2-7,TRBD1,TRBV6-5,CASTQTGGFAYEQYF,TGTGCCAGCACTCAGACAGGGGGCTTCGCCTACGAGCAGTACTTC
.,TRBJ2-1,.,TRBV23-1,CASSHQDGRTHSYNEQFF,TGCGCCAGCAGTCACCAAGATGGGAGGACTCACTCCTACAATGAGCAGTTCTTC
.,TRBJ1-2,.,TRBV21-1,CASTRRPRGRTF,TGTGCCAGCACCCGCCGCCCCAGGGGCAGGACCTTC
.,TRBJ2-5,TRBD2,TRBV7-8,CASSSRLAGAQETQYF,TGTGCCAGCAGCTCTAGACTAGCGGGAGCCCAAGAGACCCAGTACTTC
.,TRBJ2-7,.,TRBV6-2/TRBV6-3,CASSYPTSQEYF,TGTGCCAGCAGTTACCCGACTAGTCAGGAGTACTTC
.,TRBJ1-6,.,TRBV6-5,CASSYSRVFHNSPLHF,TGTGCCAGCAGTTACTCGAGGGTATTCCATAATTCACCCCTCCACTTT
.,TRBJ1-2,.,TRBV2,CASSERGQLGGYTF,TGTGCCAGCAGTGAACGCGGACAGTTGGGGGGCTACACCTTC
once,TRBJ2-1,TRBD2,TRBV28,CASSKTGESSGRALLFFF,TGTGCCAGCAGCAAAACGGGGGAGTCTAGCGGGAGGGCTTTACTTTTTTTCTTC
.,TRBJ1-6,.,TRBV23-1,CASSQPLVGSVSPLHF,TGCGCCAGCAGTCAGCCTCTAGTCGGGTCGGTCTCACCCCTCCACTTT
.,TRBJ2-7,TRBD2,TRBV2,CASRGYSGRAAYEQYF,TGTGCCAGCAGGGGATATAGCGGGAGGGCCGCCTACGAGCAGTACTTC
few,TRBJ1-6,.,TRBV9,CASSPRAGSYNSPLHF,TGTGCCAGCAGCCCCCGGGCAGGGTCCTATAATTCACCCCTCCACTTT
.,TRBJ1-2,TRBD1,TRBV19,CASKRDRGAYGYTF,TGTGCCAGTAAACGGGACAGGGGGGCCTATGGCTACACCTTC
few,TRBJ2-3,TRBD2,TRBV6-2/TRBV6-3,CASSRPTSGRETDTQYF,TGTGCCAGCAGTAGACCGACTAGCGGGAGAGAGACAGATACGCAGTATTTT
once,TRBJ1-1,TRBD1,TRBV28,CASSEPGQGLAFF,TGTGCCAGCAGTGAACCGGGACAGGGACTGGCTTTCTTT
.,TRBJ2-7,TRBD2,TRBV7-2,CASSGWTSGIDEQYF,TGTGCCAGCAGCGGGTGGACTAGCGGGATAGACGAGCAGTACTTC
.,TRBJ2-7,TRBD2,TRBV18,CASSPLAGGKDEQYF,TGTGCCAGCTCACCCTTAGCGGGAGGTAAGGACGAGCAGTACTTC
.,TRBJ2-7,TRBD1,TRBV5-1,CASSLGTGLNEQYF,TGCGCCAGCAGCTTGGGGACAGGGCTCAACGAGCAGTACTTC
.,TRBJ1-1,.,TRBV11-2,CASSLAGLANTEAFF,TGTGCCAGCAGCTTAGCAGGGTTGGCGAACACTGAAGCTTTCTTT
.,TRBJ1-6,TRBD1,TRBV30,CAWSGQASSPLHF,TGTGCCTGGTCGGGACAGGCAAGTTCACCCCTCCACTTT
few,TRBJ1-1,TRBD1,TRBV5-6,CASSGRDRGYTEAFF,TGTGCCAGCAGCGGCAGGGACAGGGGTTACACTGAAGCTTTCTTT
few,TRBJ2-6,.,TRBV6-5,CASTRYSGANVLTF,TGTGCCAGCACCCGCTACTCTGGGGCCAACGTCCTGACTTTC
.,TRBJ2-2,.,TRBV12-3/TRBV12-4,CASTLAPGELFF,TGTGCCAGCACGCTAGCGCCCGGGGAGCTGTTTTTT
.,TRBJ2-2,TRBD1,TRBV14,CASSQGFWTGTNTGELFF,TGTGCCAGCAGCCAAGGGTTTTGGACAGGAACGAACACCGGGGAGCTGTTTTTT
.,TRBJ1-2,TRBD1,TRBV15,CATNRPGQGKGGYTF,TGTGCCACCAACCGACCGGGACAGGGGAAAGGCGGCTACACCTTC
.,TRBJ1-5,.,TRBV7-9,CASSFSGEGNQPQHF,TGTGCCAGCAGCTTTTCAGGGGAAGGCAATCAGCCCCAGCATTTT
.,TRBJ1-3,.,TRBV3-1/TRBV3-2,CASSQRSGNTIYF,TGTGCCAGCAGCCAGCGATCTGGAAACACCATATATTTT
.,TRBJ2-3,TRBD1,TRBV28,CASPPGTGFSTDTQYF,TGTGCCAGCCCCCCCGGGACAGGGTTCAGCACAGATACGCAGTATTTT
once,TRBJ2-1,TRBD2,TRBV4-3,CASSQDPAGGHYYNEQFF,TGCGCCAGCAGCCAAGACCCAGCGGGAGGACACTACTACAATGAGCAGTTCTTC
.,TRBJ2-1,.,TRBV5-1,CASSFSWGVNEQFF,TGCGCCAGCAGCTTCTCGTGGGGGGTCAATGAGCAGTTCTTC
.,TRBJ1-2,.,TRBV29-1,CSVEMAGYGYTF,TGCAGCGTTGAAATGGCAGGCTATGGCTACACCTTC
.,TRBJ2-3,TRBD2,TRBV6-5,CATTGTTITDTQYF,TGTGCCACCACCGGGACTACCATCACAGATACGCAGTATTTT
.,TRBJ2-1,TRBD1,TRBV24-1,CATSDRGQGFYNEQFF,TGTGCCACCAGTGATAGGGGACAGGGGTTCTACAATGAGCAGTTCTTC
.,TRBJ1-2,.,TRBV5-6,CASSLAGRTSGIYGYTF,TGTGCCAGCAGCTTGGCCGGGAGGACCTCAGGGATATATGGCTACACCTTC
.,TRBJ2-2,TRBD1,TRBV6-5,CASARQGADTGELFF,TGTGCCAGCGCTCGACAGGGGGCCGACACCGGGGAGCTGTTTTTT
.,TRBJ2-5,.,TRBV5-1,CASSLKGGETQYF,TGCGCCAGCAGCTTGAAGGGGGGGGAGACCCAGTACTTC
.,TRBJ1-5,TRBD1,TRBV7-9,CASSLGQGDQPQHF,TGTGCCAGCAGCTTGGGACAGGGGGATCAGCCCCAGCATTTT
few,TRBJ2-2,TRBD1,TRBV5-4,CASSPRTGAGELFF,TGTGCCAGCAGCCCCAGGACAGGAGCCGGGGAGCTGTTTTTT
.,TRBJ2-7,TRBD2,TRBV30,CAWTASGTYEQYF,TGTGCCTGGACGGCTAGCGGAACCTACGAGCAGTACTTC
.,TRBJ2-5,.,TRBV18,CASSPGFQETQYF,TGTGCCAGCTCACCCGGGTTCCAAGAGACCCAGTACTTC
.,TRBJ1-5,.,TRBV30,CAWSAGQLNQPQHF,TGTGCCTGGAGTGCCGGACAGCTGAATCAGCCCCAGCATTTT
.,TRBJ2-5,.,TRBV6-2/TRBV6-3,CASSPGEETQYF,TGTGCCAGCAGTCCAGGGGAAGAGACCCAGTACTTC
.,TRBJ2-7,.,TRBV3-1/TRBV3-2,CASSQANGNEQYF,TGTGCCAGCAGCCAGGCAAACGGGAACGAGCAGTACTTC
once,TRBJ2-5,TRBD1,TRBV7-2,CASSLGGGAEETQYF,TGTGCCAGCAGCTTAGGAGGGGGCGCCGAAGAGACCCAGTACTTC